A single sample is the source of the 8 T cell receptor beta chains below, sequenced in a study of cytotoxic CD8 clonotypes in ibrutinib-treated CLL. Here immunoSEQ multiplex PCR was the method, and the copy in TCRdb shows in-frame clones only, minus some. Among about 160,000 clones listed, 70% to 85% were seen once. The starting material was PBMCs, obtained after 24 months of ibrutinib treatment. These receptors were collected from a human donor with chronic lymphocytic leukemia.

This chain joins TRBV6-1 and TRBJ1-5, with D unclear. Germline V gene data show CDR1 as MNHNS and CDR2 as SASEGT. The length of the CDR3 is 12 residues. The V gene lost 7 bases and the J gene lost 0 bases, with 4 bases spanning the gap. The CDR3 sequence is CASTGSNQPQHF. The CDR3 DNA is TGTGCCAGCACTGGTAGCAATCAGCCCCAGCATTTT.

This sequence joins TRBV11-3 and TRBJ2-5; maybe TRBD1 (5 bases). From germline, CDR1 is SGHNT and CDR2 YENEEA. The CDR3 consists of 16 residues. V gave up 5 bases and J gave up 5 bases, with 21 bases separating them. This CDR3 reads CASSLLRAFKGETQYF. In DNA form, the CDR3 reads TGTGCCAGCAGCCTCCTCCGGGCCTTCAAGGGGGAGACCCAGTACTTC.

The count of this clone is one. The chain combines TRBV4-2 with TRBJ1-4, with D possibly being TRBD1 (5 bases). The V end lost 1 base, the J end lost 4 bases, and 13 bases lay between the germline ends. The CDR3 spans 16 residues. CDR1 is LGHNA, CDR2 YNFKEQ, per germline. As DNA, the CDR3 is TGTGCCAGCAGCCAAGGTCCTCTCAGGGATAATGAAAAACTGTTTTTT. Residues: CASSQGPLRDNEKLFF.

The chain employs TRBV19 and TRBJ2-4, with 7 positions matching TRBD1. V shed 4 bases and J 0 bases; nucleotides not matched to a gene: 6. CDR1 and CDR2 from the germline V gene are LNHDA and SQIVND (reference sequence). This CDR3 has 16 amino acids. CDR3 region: CASSTPGGLAKNIQYF. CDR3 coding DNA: TGTGCCAGTAGTACCCCAGGGGGTTTAGCCAAAAACATTCAGTACTTC.

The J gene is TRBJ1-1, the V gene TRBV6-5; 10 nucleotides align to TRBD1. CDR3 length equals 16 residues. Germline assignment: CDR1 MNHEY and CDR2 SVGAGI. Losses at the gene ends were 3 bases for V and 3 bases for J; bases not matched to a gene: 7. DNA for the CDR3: TGTGCCAGCAGTTATACGTTCGGGACAGGGGACACTGAAGCTTTCTTT. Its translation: CASSYTFGTGDTEAFF.

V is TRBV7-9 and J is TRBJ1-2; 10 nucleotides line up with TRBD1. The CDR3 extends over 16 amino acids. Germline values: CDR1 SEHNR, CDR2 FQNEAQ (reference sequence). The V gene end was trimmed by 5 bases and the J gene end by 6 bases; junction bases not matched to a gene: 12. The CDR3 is CASSPRQGAQVDGYTF. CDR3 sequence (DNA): TGTGCCAGCAGCCCGAGACAGGGGGCGCAGGTGGATGGCTACACCTTC.

The CDR3 is CASSQIETGSYYGYTF. The CDR3 bases are TGCGCCAGCAGCCAAATTGAGACAGGGTCTTACTATGGCTACACCTTC. The V and J genes are TRBV4-1 and TRBJ1-2; 7 positions match TRBD1. Germline lookup yields CDR1 MGHRA and CDR2 YSYEKL. This CDR3 spans 16 amino acids. The ends lost 2 bases at V and 3 bases at J; junction bases unmatched: 9.

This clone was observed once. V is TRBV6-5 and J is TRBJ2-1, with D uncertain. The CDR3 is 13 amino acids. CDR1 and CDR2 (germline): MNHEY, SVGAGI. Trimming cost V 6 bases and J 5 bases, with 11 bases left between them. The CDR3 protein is CASSLSRNNEQFF. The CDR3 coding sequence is TGTGCCAGCAGCCTCTCCCGTAACAATGAGCAGTTCTTC.